This T cell receptor (beta chain) was profiled in a study of beta chain features in type 1 diabetes. This clone was seen a few times. Its antigen is unknown. CDR1 is SGDLS and CDR2 is YYNGEE in the germline V gene. The CDR3 extends over 13 amino acids. The ends were cut back, 3 bases at V and 5 bases at J, with 11 bases in the middle. Expressed TCRB transcripts were sequenced because the entire RNA isolate underwent reverse transcription. Clones were sequenced by immunoSEQ multiplex PCR, and TCRdb holds only the in-frame ones, with some missing. The sample records 300,000 to 350,000 clones, about 15% being singletons. Findings of the study overall: Fewer insertions but more deletions were seen at VDJ junctions in type 1 diabetes patients.

Sorting that relied on CD45RO/CCR7/CD25/CD127/CD95/CD27 yielded CD4+ naive, central memory, regulatory and stem cell-like memory cells. The chain links TRBV9 to TRBJ2-5; D unclear. Material: central memory CD4+ T cells from blood. This receptor was taken from a young man in good health. CDR3 region: CASSGPSAETQYF. The CDR3 DNA is TGTGCCAGCAGCGGACCTTCGGCGGAGACCCAGTACTTC.